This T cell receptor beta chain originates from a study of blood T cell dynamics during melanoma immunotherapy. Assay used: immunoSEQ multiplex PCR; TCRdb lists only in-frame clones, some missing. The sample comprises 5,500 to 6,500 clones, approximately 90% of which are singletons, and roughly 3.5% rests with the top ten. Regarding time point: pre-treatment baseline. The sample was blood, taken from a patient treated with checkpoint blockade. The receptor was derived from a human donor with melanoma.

The CDR3 loop is CASGLGATGRNQETQYF. CDR3 coding DNA: TGTGCTAGTGGTTTGGGCGCAACTGGGCGGAATCAAGAGACCCAGTACTTC. The rearrangement uses TRBV12-5 and TRBJ2-5, with no clear D. V was cut by 1 base and J by 2 bases, with 17 bases left in between. The germline gives CDR1 LGHNT, CDR2 FRNRAP. CDR3 size: 17 residues.